The T cell receptor (beta chain) under discussion was sequenced for a study of blood T cell repertoires in COVID-19 (dated by TCRdb to about 2020). Broadly, across the study: Samples from collaborators originated in the United States, Italy and Spain and spanned both the acute and convalescent phases of COVID-19. Nearly every sample came with metadata listing a de-identified subject ID, COVID-19 status, age in years and sex. The repertoires were made available in a free public database intended to serve as a resource for research on the immune response to SARS-CoV-2. The prospective study material was composed of cDNA or gDNA derived from T cells, B-cell-depleted T cells, or PBMCs. Where available, HLA class I and class II types were taken from metadata supplied by the sample provider and were not determined by assay-based typing. Samples came from the ongoing ImmuneRACE study (first 160 participants) plus 1,254 subjects from 6 global collaborators. The dataset comprised deeply sampled blood TCRbeta repertoires from subjects exposed to, actively infected with, or recovered from COVID-19.

In this sample, this clone turned up a few times. Its antigen is not yet known. Per-nucleotide qualities are absent, and no much larger clonotype sits a single base away. Whole blood was collected in K2EDTA tubes by collaborating institutions according to the institutions' own protocols. For TCRbeta analysis, collaborators shipped samples as frozen whole blood, isolated PBMCs, or DNA extracted from either of those sample types. The immunoSEQ Assay, a bias-controlled multiplex PCR, was used to amplify TCRbeta CDR3 regions from genomic DNA. The authors' analysis ran thus. The number of nucleated cells in each sample was estimated from the amplification of reference gene primers within the assay. To quantify the absolute abundance of each unique TCRbeta CDR3 rearrangement, sequence reads were collapsed and filtered. For each sample, productive Simpson clonality was calculated as the square root of Simpson's diversity index over productive rearrangements. TCRdb stores this immuneACCESS table with in-frame sequences only. Part of the clones is absent; in the studies checked, under half of the shortfall reflects unresolved V genes, and no reason is known for the rest. D and trimming were read from the DNA, whereas the V and J calls and clone size are those reported in that table. For this sample there are over 55,000 clones; around 88% appear just once. 5% to 6.5% of the sample belongs to the ten largest clones.

From the cysteine up to the phenylalanine, the CDR3 has a length of 18 residues. Here the CDR3 DNA is all that survives: 54 bases in frame from base 1. The germline V gene yields LGHNA for CDR1 and YSLEER for CDR2. Clipping removes 2 bases from V and 1 base from J, with 8 as the unmatched junction base count. Study-wide findings and limitations: How much clinical and demographic metadata was included differed by source and by participant, and the metadata was provided uncurated.

The specimen was peripheral blood. This clonotype was sampled from a man in his fifties with active COVID-19. The sequence links TRBV4-3 to TRBJ2-1, with 10 bases matching TRBD2. The nucleotide sequence reads as follows: TGCGCCAGCAGCCAATTCCTAGCGGGAGTATCGTCCTACAATGAGCAGTTCTTC. Its translation is CASSQFLAGVSSYNEQFF.